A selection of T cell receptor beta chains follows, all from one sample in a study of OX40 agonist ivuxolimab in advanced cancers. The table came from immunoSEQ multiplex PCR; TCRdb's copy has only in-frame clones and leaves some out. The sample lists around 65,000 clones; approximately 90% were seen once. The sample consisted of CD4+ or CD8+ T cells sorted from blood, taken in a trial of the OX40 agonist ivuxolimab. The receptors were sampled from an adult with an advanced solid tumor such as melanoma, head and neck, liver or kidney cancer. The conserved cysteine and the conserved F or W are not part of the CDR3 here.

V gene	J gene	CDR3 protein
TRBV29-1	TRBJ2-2	SALSAGELF
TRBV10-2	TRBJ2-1	ASSDSGTEYNEQF
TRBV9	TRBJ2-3	ASSVAGSEADTQY
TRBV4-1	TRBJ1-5	ASSLLTGTHQPQH
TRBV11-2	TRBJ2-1	ASSGLVLNEQF
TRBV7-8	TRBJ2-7	ASTSEGPSYEQY
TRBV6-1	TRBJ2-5	ASSEATSPQETQY
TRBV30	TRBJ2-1	AWSPAGTIYNEQF
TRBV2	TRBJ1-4	ASSGSRDGENEKLF
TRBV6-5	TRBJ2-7	ASSQKGSPYEQY
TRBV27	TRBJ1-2	ASSTRYELSFNYGYT
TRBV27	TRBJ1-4	ASSLNPTNEKLF
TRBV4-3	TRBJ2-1	ASSHIRSGTNEQF
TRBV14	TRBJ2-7	ASSPPGTGNEQY
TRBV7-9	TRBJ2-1	ASSFPIRQLKVRNEQF
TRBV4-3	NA	ASSVTSVSYEQY
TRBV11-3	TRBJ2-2	ASSLGPNTGELF
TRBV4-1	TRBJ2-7	ASSQDRGRRYEQY
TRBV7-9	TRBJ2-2	ASSRTSAGELF
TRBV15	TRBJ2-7	ATSLGTGPYEQY
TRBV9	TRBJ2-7	ASSAGTSGSQQY
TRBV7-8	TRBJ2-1	ASSFSGRLYNEQF
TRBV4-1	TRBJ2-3	ASSQEHSGSLSDTQY
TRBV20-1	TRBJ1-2	SARVLEGYT
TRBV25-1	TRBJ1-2	ASRMDRDDGYT
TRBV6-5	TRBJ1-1	ASSYSAGNTEAF
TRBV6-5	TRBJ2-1	ASSYLAGMGEQF
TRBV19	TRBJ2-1	ASSMGGRASNEQF
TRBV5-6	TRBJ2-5	ASSLVGQGGETQY
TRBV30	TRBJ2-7	AWNDRGDEQY
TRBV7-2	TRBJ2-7	ASSLTGANSYEQY
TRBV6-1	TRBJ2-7	ASRDRGRYEQY
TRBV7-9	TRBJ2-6	ASSLAGGPSGGANVLT
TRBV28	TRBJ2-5	ASSPRGHQETQY
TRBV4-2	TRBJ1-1	ASSQPQSTNTEAF
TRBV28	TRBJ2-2	ASSHLAEANTGELF
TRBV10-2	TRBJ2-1	ASSDYNEQF
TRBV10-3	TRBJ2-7	AIMDTFGEQY
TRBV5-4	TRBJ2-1	ASSLEAIAAGAYNEQF
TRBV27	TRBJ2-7	ASSLSTSYEQY